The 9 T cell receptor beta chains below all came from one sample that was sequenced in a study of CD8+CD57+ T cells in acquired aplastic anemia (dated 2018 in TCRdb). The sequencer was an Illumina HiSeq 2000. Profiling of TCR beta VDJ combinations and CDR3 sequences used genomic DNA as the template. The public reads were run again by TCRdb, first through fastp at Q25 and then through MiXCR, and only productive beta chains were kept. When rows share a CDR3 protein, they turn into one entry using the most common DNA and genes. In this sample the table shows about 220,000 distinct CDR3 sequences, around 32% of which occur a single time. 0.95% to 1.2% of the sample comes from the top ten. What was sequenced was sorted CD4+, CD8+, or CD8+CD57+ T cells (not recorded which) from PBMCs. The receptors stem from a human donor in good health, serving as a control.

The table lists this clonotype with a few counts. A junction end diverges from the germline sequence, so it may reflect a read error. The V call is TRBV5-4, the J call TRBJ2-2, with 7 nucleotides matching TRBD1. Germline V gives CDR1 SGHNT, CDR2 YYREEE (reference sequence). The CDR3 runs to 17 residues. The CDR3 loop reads CASSVDRKVWNTGELFF. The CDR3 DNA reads TGTGCCAGCAGCGTGGACAGGAAAGTTTGGAACACCGGGGAGTTGTTTTTT.

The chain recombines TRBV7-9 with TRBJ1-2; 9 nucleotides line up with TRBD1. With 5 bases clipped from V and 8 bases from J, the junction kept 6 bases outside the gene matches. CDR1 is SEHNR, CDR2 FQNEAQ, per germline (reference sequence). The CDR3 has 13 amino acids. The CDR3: CASSQGQGKGYTF. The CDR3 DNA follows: TGTGCCAGCAGCCAAGGACAGGGGAAGGGCTACACCTTC.

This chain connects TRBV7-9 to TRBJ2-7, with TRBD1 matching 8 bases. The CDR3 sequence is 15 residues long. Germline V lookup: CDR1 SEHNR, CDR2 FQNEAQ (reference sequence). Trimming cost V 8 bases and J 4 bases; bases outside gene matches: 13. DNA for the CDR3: TGTGCCAGCTCACCTTTACCAGGGGGCCGTTACGAGCAGTACTTC. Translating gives CASSPLPGGRYEQYF.

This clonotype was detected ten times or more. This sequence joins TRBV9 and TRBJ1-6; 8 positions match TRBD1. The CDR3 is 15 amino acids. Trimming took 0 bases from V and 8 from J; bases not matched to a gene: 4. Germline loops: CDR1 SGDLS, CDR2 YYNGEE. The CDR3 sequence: CASSVGVTGDSPLHF. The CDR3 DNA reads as TGTGCCAGCAGCGTAGGTGTGACAGGGGATTCACCCCTCCACTTT.

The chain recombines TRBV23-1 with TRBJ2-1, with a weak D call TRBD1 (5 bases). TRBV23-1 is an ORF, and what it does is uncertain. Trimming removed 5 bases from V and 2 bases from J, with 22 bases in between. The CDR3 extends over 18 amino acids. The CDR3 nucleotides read TGCGCCAGCAGTACTCAGTCCAGGGTACCAGCCCCCTACAATGAGCAGTTCTTC. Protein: CASSTQSRVPAPYNEQFF.

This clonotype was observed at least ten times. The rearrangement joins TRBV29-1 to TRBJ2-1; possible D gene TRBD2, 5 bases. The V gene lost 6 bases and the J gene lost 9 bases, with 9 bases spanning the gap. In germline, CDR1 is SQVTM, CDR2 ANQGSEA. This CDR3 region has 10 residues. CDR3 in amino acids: CSVREVEQFF. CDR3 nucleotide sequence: TGCAGCGTCCGGGAAGTTGAGCAGTTCTTC.

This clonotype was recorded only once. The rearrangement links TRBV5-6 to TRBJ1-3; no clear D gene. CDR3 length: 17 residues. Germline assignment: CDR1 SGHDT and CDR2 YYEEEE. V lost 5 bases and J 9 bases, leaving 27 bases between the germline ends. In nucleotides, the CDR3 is TGTGCCAGCAGTTGGAGAATCCCGAGGTCCCGGGGTGGCACCATATATTTT. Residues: CASSWRIPRSRGGTIYF. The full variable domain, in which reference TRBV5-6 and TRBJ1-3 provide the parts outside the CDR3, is DAGVTQSPTHLIKTRGQQVTLRCSPKSGHDTVSWYQQALGQGPQFIFQYYEEEERQRGNFPDRFSGHQFPNYSSELNVNALLLGDSALYLCASSWRIPRSRGGTIYFGEGSWLTVV.

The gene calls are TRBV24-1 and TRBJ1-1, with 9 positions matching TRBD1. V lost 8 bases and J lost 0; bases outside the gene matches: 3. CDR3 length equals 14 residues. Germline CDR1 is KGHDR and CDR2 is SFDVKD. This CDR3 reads CATKGQGMNTEAFF. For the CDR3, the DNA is TGTGCCACCAAGGGACAGGGTATGAACACTGAAGCTTTCTTT.

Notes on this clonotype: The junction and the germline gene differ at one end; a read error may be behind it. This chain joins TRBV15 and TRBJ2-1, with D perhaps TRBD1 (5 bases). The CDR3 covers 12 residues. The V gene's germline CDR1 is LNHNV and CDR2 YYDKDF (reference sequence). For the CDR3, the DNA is TGTGCCTCCAGCAGCAGACAGAATGAGCAGTCCTTC. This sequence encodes CASSSRQNEQSF.